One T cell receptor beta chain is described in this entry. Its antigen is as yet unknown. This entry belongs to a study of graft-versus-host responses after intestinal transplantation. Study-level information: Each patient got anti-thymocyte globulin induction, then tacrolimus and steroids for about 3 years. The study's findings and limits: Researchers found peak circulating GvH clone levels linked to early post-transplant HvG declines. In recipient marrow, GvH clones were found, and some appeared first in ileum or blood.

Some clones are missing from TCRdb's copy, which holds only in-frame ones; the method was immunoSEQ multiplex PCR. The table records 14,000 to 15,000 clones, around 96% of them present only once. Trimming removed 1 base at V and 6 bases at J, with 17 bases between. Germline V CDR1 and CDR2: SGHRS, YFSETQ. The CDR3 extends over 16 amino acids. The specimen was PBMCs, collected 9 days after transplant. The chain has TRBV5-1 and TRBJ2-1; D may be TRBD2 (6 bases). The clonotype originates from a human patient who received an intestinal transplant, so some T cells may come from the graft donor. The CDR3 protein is CASSLLPGGSSNEQFF. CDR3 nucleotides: TGCGCCAGCAGCTTGTTACCCGGGGGTAGCAGCAATGAGCAGTTCTTC.